This TCR beta chain appears in the sequencing data of a study of CD8+ T cells in alopecia areata. On the study more broadly: The study gave tofacitinib for 6 to 18 months, then 6 months off drug.

Sequencing used cDNA as its template, made by extracting RNA and reverse transcribing it. Produced via immunoSEQ multiplex PCR; TCRdb's table is partial and in-frame only. The sample consists of 180,000 or so clones, more than 60% of them appearing once. PBMCs, the starting material, were the source of sorted CD4+ and CD8+ T cells. Germline loops: CDR1 SQVTM, CDR2 ANQGSEA. The CDR3 length is 13 residues. V lost 4 bases and J 4 bases, leaving 13 bases between the germline ends. Here the sequenced sample was CD4+ T cells sorted from blood, taken at week 0. The TCR was taken from a human donor with alopecia areata. The chain carries TRBV29-1 and TRBJ2-5, with a possible D match to TRBD1 (5 bases). The CDR3: CSVGFRVLETQYF. The CDR3 coding sequence is TGCAGCGTTGGATTCAGGGTCCTAGAGACCCAGTACTTC.